The 6 T cell receptor beta chains below come from one sample, sequenced in a study of beta chain features in type 1 diabetes. Study outcomes and limitations: Moderate but significant shortening of TCRB CDR3s was recorded in all four CD4+ subsets from Type 1 diabetes patients.

Their antigen targets remain unknown. Every bit of the isolated RNA underwent reverse transcription, so sequencing read expressed TCRB transcripts. Some clones are missing from TCRdb's copy, which holds only in-frame ones; the method was immunoSEQ multiplex PCR. Of more than 250,000 clones listed, 13% to 15% are singletons. The sequencing input was naive CD4+ T cells from blood. The receptors were gathered from a man aged 25 to 40 with type 1 diabetes.

The table lists this clone with a few counts. The V call is TRBV4-2, the J call TRBJ2-3; 16 nucleotides align to TRBD2. CDR1 LGHNA and CDR2 YNFKEQ come from the germline V gene. J was trimmed by 0 bases and V by 6 bases; bases with no gene match: 3. The CDR3 extends over 17 amino acids. CDR3 protein: CASRGTSGRASTDTQYF. The CDR3 nucleotides are TGTGCCAGCAGGGGGACTAGCGGGAGGGCTAGCACAGATACGCAGTATTTT.

This sequence joins TRBV21-1 and TRBJ2-5; the D segment call TRBD2 is taken from the table without a DNA check. TRBV21-1 is shown as a pseudogene. The CDR3 runs to 16 residues. The CDR3 region is CASTKRSAEYQETQYF. CDR3 coding DNA: TGTGCCAGCACCAAAAGGAGTGCCGAGTACCAAGAGACCCAGTACTTC.

The chain couples TRBV9 to TRBJ1-4; 9 nucleotides align to TRBD1. Germline CDR1 is SGDLS and CDR2 is YYNGEE. After removal of 3 bases from V and 6 bases from J, the junction contained 6 bases not matched to a gene. The CDR3 is 15 residues long. CDR3 sequence reads: CASSGTGGADEKLFF. DNA of the CDR3: TGTGCCAGCAGCGGTACAGGGGGCGCAGATGAAAAACTGTTTTTT.

CDR3 amino acids: CAWSNGGVDYGYTF. The CDR3 nucleotides read TGTGCCTGGAGTAATGGGGGGGTAGACTATGGCTACACCTTC. This chain joins TRBV30 and TRBJ1-2, with D tentatively TRBD1 (5 bases). Trimming stripped 2 bases from V and 3 bases from J, with 13 bases between. CDR3 length equals 14 residues. The V gene's germline CDR1 is GTSNPN and CDR2 SVGIG (reference sequence).

The chain joins TRBV28 to TRBJ2-1, with 9 bases that match TRBD2. CDR3 length: 15 residues. J gave up 7 bases and V 6 bases, and 10 bases lay outside the gene matches. Germline V CDR1 and CDR2: MDHEN, SYDVKM. The CDR3 region is CASSRGGTSMNEQFF. The CDR3 DNA is TGTGCCAGCAGCCGGGGGGGGACTAGCATGAATGAGCAGTTCTTC.

The CDR3 bases are TGTGCCAGCAGCAGAGACAGGGGGCGATCCGGGGAGCTGTTTTTT. Translating gives CASSRDRGRSGELFF. The gene calls are TRBV5-5 and TRBJ2-2; 10 positions match TRBD1. J was trimmed by 6 bases and V by 4 bases; bases with no gene match: 6. Looked up from germline, CDR1 is SGHKS and CDR2 is YYEKEE (reference sequence). CDR3 length: 15 residues.